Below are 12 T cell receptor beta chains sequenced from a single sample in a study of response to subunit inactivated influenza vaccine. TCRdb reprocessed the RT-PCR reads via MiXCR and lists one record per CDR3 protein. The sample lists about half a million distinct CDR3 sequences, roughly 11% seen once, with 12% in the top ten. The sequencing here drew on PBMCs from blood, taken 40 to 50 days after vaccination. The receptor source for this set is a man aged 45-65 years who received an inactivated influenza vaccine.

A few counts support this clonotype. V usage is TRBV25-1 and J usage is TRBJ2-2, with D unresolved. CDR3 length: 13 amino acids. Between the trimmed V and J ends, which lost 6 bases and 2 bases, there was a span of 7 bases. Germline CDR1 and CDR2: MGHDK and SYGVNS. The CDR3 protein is CASRPQNTGELFF. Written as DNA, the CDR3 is TGTGCCAGCAGGCCACAAAACACCGGGGAGCTGTTTTTT.

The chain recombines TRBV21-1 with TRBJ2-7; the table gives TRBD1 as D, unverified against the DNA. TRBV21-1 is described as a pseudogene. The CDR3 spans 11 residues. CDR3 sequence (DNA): TGTGCCAGCAGCAATCCGGGCGAGCAGTACTTC. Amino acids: CASSNPGEQYF.

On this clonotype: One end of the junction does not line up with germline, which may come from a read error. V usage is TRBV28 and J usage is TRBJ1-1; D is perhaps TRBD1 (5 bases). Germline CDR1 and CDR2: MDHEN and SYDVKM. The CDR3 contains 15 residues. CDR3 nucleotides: TGTGCCAGCAGTTTAGGGGGAGTCGGGCTCACTGGAGCTTTCTTT. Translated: CASSLGGVGLTGAFF.

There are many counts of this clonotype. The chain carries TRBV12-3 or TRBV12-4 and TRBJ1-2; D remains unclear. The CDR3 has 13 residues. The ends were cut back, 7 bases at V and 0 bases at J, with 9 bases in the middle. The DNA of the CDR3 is TGTGCCAGCACCTCAGGACCTAACTATGGCTACACCTTC. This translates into CASTSGPNYGYTF.

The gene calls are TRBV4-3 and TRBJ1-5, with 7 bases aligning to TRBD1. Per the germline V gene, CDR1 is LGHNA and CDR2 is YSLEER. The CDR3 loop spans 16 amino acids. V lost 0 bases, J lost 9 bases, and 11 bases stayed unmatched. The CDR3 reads CASSQDYETGIRPQHF. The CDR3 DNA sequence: TGCGCCAGCAGCCAAGATTACGAGACAGGGATACGGCCCCAGCATTTT.

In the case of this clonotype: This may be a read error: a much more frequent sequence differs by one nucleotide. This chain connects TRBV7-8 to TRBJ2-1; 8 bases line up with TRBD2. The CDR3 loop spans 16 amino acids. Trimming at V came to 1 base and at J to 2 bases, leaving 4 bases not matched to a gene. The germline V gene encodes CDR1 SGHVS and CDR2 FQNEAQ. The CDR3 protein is CASSLGALAAYNEQFF. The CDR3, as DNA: TGTGCCAGCAGCTTAGGGGCACTAGCGGCCTACAATGAGCAGTTCTTC.

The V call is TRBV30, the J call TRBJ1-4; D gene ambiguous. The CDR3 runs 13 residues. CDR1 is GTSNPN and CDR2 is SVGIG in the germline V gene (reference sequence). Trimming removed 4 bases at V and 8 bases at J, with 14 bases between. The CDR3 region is CAWTRQSLEKLFF. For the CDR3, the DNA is TGTGCCTGGACGCGGCAAAGCCTGGAAAAACTGTTTTTT. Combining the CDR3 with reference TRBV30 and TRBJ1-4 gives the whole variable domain SQTIHQWPATLVQPVGSPLSLECTVEGTSNPNLYWYRQAAGRGLQLLFYSVGIGQISSEVPQNLSASRPQDRQFILSSKKLLLSDSGFYLCAWTRQSLEKLFFGSGTQLSVL.

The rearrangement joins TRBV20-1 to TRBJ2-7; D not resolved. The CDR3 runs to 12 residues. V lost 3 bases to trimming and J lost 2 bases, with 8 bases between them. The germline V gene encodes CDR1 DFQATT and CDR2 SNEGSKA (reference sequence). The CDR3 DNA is TGCAGTGCTAGCGTACTAACCTACGAGCAGTACTTC. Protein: CSASVLTYEQYF.

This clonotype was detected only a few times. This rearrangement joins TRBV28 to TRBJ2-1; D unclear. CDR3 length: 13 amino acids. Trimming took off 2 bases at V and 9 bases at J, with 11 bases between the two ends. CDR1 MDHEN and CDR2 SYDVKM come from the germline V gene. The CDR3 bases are TGTGCCAGCAGTTTAAGCTCGGTCGGTGAGCAGTTCTTC. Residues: CASSLSSVGEQFF.

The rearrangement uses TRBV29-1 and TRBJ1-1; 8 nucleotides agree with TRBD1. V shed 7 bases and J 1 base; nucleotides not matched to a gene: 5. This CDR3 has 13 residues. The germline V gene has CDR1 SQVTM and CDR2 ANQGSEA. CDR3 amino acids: CSGGDRKNTEAFF. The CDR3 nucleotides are TGCAGCGGTGGGGACAGGAAGAACACTGAAGCTTTCTTT.

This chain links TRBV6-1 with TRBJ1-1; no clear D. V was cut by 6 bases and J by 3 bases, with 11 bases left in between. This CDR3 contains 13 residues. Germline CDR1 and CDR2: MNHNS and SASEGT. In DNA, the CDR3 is TGTGCCAGCAGCGAGGGTCGGGACACTGAAGCTTTCTTT. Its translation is CASSEGRDTEAFF.

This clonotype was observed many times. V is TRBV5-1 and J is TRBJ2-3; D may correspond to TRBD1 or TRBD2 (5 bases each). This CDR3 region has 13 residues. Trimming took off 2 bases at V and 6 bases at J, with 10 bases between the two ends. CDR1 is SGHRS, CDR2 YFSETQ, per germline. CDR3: CASSFNGDDTQYF. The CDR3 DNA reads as TGCGCCAGCAGCTTCAACGGGGACGATACGCAGTATTTT.